The 5 T cell receptor beta chains in this list originate from one sample, sequenced in a study of beta chain features in type 1 diabetes. Expressed TCRB transcripts were sequenced, since all the RNA that had been isolated was reverse transcribed. TCRdb's table, derived via immunoSEQ multiplex PCR, lists solely in-frame clones and lacks some. The sample has some 330,000 clones; roughly 11% are singletons. The material sequenced was naive CD4+ T cells from blood. All receptors derive from a woman aged 25 to 39 in good health.

The genes are TRBV13 and TRBJ1-2; 7 bases line up with TRBD1. Germline V gene data show CDR1 as PRHDT and CDR2 as FYEKMQ (reference sequence). CDR3 length: 14 amino acids. Trimming took 5 bases from V and 4 from J; bases not matched to a gene: 7. The CDR3 DNA follows: TGTGCCAGCAGCGCGGGACAGATACCCTATGGCTACACCTTC. Translation gives CASSAGQIPYGYTF.

In nucleotides, the CDR3 is TGTGCCAGCAGCTTTACGCAGGGCGAGCAGTACTTC. This sequence encodes CASSFTQGEQYF. The chain has TRBV11-2 and TRBJ2-7, with D maybe TRBD1 (5 bases). The CDR3 is made up of 12 amino acids. Germline assignment: CDR1 SGHAT and CDR2 FQNNGV. Trimming pared 3 bases from V and 6 bases from J, leaving 9 bases between.

Only a few counts were recorded for this clone. In the same sample, other DNA sequences code for this CDR3. The chain joins TRBV7-9 to TRBJ2-5; D might be TRBD1 (5 bases). Trimming removed 3 bases at V and 2 bases at J, with 7 bases between. CDR3 length: 13 amino acids. Germline V gives CDR1 SEHNR, CDR2 FQNEAQ (reference sequence). CDR3 residues: CASSLTAQETQYF. The DNA of the CDR3 is TGTGCCAGCAGCTTGACAGCGCAAGAGACCCAGTACTTC.

The genes are TRBV29-1 and TRBJ2-7; 7 nucleotides align to TRBD1. V lost 7 bases to trimming and J lost 3 bases; unmatched junction nucleotides: 12. The V gene's germline CDR1 is SQVTM and CDR2 ANQGSEA. The CDR3 runs to 14 residues. CDR3 nucleotide sequence: TGCAGCGCCCGATCTTTGAGGGGGCGCTACGAGCAGTACTTC. Residues: CSARSLRGRYEQYF.

The V gene is TRBV6-5, the J gene TRBJ2-5; weak D call: TRBD2 (5 bases). V was clipped by 4 bases and J by 1 base, with 16 bases between them. This CDR3 has 16 residues. Germline CDR1 MNHEY, CDR2 SVGAGI. The CDR3 DNA sequence: TGTGCCAGCAGTTCCATCAAAACCGGGGTCCAAGAGACCCAGTACTTC. This encodes CASSSIKTGVQETQYF.